This TCR beta chain was recorded in a study of OX40 agonist ivuxolimab in advanced cancers. Clones were sequenced by immunoSEQ multiplex PCR, and TCRdb holds only the in-frame ones, with some missing. In the table there are 65,000 to 75,000 clones, roughly 88% of which are singletons. CDR3 length: 12 amino acids. Trimming pared 11 bases from V and 9 bases from J, leaving 14 bases between. The germline CDR1 and CDR2 sequences are MNHEY and SVGAGI. This receptor was taken from an adult with an advanced solid tumor such as melanoma, head and neck, liver or kidney cancer. Sample: CD4+ or CD8+ T cells sorted from blood, taken in a trial of the OX40 agonist ivuxolimab. V gene TRBV6-5 combines with J gene TRBJ1-6; the D is unclear. This CDR3 reads CAARSVSSPLHF. The CDR3 DNA sequence: TGTGCCGCCCGAAGTGTGAGTTCACCCCTCCACTTT.